The 2 T cell receptor beta chains given below trace back to one sample, sequenced in a study of T cells after yellow fever vaccination. TCRdb re-derived calls from the 5' RACE reads in MiXCR, one entry per CDR3 protein. Found here are 300,000 to 400,000 distinct CDR3 sequences, 6.2% of them singletons; the top ten hold approximately 16%. This sample comprised PBMCs, obtained 5 days after the yellow fever booster vaccination. The source of these receptors is a man younger than 40 who received the YFV17D yellow fever vaccine.

V is TRBV20-1 and J is TRBJ2-5; D is unclear. Trimming cost V 2 bases and J 5 bases, with 12 bases left between them. The germline V gene has CDR1 DFQATT and CDR2 SNEGSKA (reference sequence). The CDR3 covers 13 residues. As DNA, the CDR3 is TGCAGTGCTAGAATTGAGCGAAGGGAGACCCAGTACTTC. Residues: CSARIERRETQYF.

This chain connects TRBV19 to TRBJ2-1, with 10 bases aligning to TRBD2. V dropped 9 bases and J dropped 5; count of bases not matched to a gene: 16. CDR1 is LNHDA and CDR2 is SQIVND in the germline V gene (reference sequence). This CDR3 comprises 17 residues. As DNA, the CDR3 is TGTGCCAGCGGAGCGCTAGCGGGAGCCGTGTTCAACAATGAGCAGTTCTTC. Amino acids: CASGALAGAVFNNEQFF.